Below, 30 T cell receptor beta chains from the same sample are listed, as sequenced in a study of T cells after yellow fever vaccination (dated by TCRdb to between 2018 and 2021). The treatment or condition label, as the study defines it: live attenuated yellow fever vaccine strain. The receptor library was made with 5' RACE. The sample was run on an Illumina NovaSeq 6000. TCRdb reanalyzed the raw reads on its own, using fastp at Q25 for trimming and MiXCR for clone calling, and kept in-frame beta chains. Rows are unified per CDR3 protein, each entry keeping the most common DNA and genes. The sample table lists about 330,000 distinct CDR3 sequences, 4.1% of them with a count of one. About 26% of the sample is in the top ten clones. This specimen was PBMCs, taken 5 days after the yellow fever booster vaccination. The receptors derive from a man younger than 35 who received the YFV17D yellow fever vaccine.

This clonotype appeared a few times. The chain recombines TRBV3-1 with TRBJ1-2; D ambiguous. This CDR3 has 12 amino acids. Looked up from germline, CDR1 is LGHDT and CDR2 is YNNKEL (reference sequence). The V and J ends lost 3 bases and 8 bases respectively, with 10 bases between them. CDR3: CASSQSTRGYTF. CDR3 in DNA: TGTGCCAGCAGCCAGTCGACCAGGGGCTACACCTTC.

V usage is TRBV29-1 and J usage is TRBJ1-2; D is unresolved. With 3 bases removed from V and 1 base from J, the gap between germline ends came to 6 bases. The CDR3 has 12 residues. From germline, CDR1 is SQVTM and CDR2 ANQGSEA. DNA of the CDR3: TGCAGCGTTGATGGGGTTAACTATGGCTACACCTTC. Protein sequence: CSVDGVNYGYTF.

The chain is built from TRBV7-8 and TRBJ1-4, with a weak D call TRBD1 (6 bases). V shed 5 bases and J shed 3 bases, with 13 bases lying between them. The CDR3 contains 15 residues. Per the germline V gene, CDR1 is SGHVS and CDR2 is FQNEAQ. In DNA form, the CDR3 reads TGTGCCAGCAGCCCGCACAGGGCCCCTAATGAAAAACTGTTTTTT. Translating gives CASSPHRAPNEKLFF.

The gene calls are TRBV7-2 and TRBJ1-2; D not certain. The V end was cut by 4 bases, the J end by 8 bases, with 14 bases between. The CDR3 extends over 13 amino acids. Germline values: CDR1 SGHTA, CDR2 FQGNSA. This CDR3 reads CASSSYNLRGYTF. CDR3 DNA: TGTGCCAGCAGCTCTTACAATCTTCGCGGCTACACCTTC.

This clonotype showed up many times. The genes are TRBV5-6 and TRBJ1-1; 9 bases map to TRBD1. Per the germline V gene, CDR1 is SGHDT and CDR2 is YYEEEE. J gave up 5 bases and V 3 bases, and 5 bases lay outside the gene matches. The CDR3 contains 14 residues. In nucleotides, the CDR3 is TGTGCCAGCAGCTGGGGACAGGGTTGGACTGAAGCTTTCTTT. Protein sequence: CASSWGQGWTEAFF. Looking up the rest from reference TRBV5-6 and TRBJ1-1 gives the full variable domain: DAGVTQSPTHLIKTRGQQVTLRCSPKSGHDTVSWYQQALGQGPQFIFQYYEEEERQRGNFPDRFSGHQFPNYSSELNVNALLLGDSALYLCASSWGQGWTEAFFGQGTRLTVV.

This clonotype was observed a few times. The V and J genes are TRBV7-8 and TRBJ2-3; 14 bases are shared with TRBD2. There are 18 residues in the CDR3. V shed 4 bases and J 5 bases; nucleotides not matched to a gene: 11. CDR1 SGHVS and CDR2 FQNEAQ come from the germline V gene. The CDR3 reads CASSSERTSGGPGDTQYF. DNA for the CDR3: TGTGCCAGCAGCTCAGAAAGGACTAGCGGGGGGCCCGGAGATACGCAGTATTTT.

This clonotype was detected ten times or more. This sequence joins TRBV20-1 and TRBJ2-3, with D possibly TRBD1 on 6 matching bases. The CDR3 extends over 14 amino acids. V lost 5 bases and J lost 5, with 17 bases in between. The germline V gene has CDR1 DFQATT and CDR2 SNEGSKA (reference sequence). The CDR3 region is CSAPQGLPLDTQYF. Written as DNA, the CDR3 is TGCAGTGCTCCACAGGGCCTACCTCTAGATACGCAGTATTTT.

This clonotype came up many times. The V gene is TRBV21-1, the J gene TRBJ2-1. TRBV21-1 is annotated as a pseudogene. The CDR3 covers 16 residues. The CDR3 DNA is TGTGCCAGCAGCAAAGCGGGTGGGCAGGAGTACAATGAGCAGTTCTTC. This gives the protein CASSKAGGQEYNEQFF.

This clonotype appeared a few times. V gene TRBV6-5 combines with J gene TRBJ2-7; unclear D gene. The V end was cut by 6 bases, the J end by 3 bases, with 12 bases between. Germline CDR1 is MNHEY and CDR2 is SVGAGI. CDR3 length: 13 residues. The CDR3 loop reads CASSPDGGYEQYF. The CDR3 DNA sequence: TGTGCCAGCAGCCCCGACGGTGGCTACGAGCAGTACTTC.

This clonotype occurred a few times. The V and J genes are TRBV30 and TRBJ2-1; no reliable D call. Germline V gene data show CDR1 as GTSNPN and CDR2 as SVGIG (reference sequence). V was pared by 2 bases and J by 6 bases, with 11 bases between. The CDR3 spans 13 residues. The CDR3 region is CAWSPPGRNEQFF. The DNA for the CDR3 is TGTGCCTGGAGTCCTCCGGGCCGCAATGAGCAGTTCTTC.

The J gene is TRBJ2-2, the V gene TRBV5-1; D is unresolved. Trimming cost V 0 bases and J 1 base, with 7 bases left between them. Germline CDR1 and CDR2: SGHRS and YFSETQ. This CDR3 has 15 residues. The CDR3 bases are TGCGCCAGCAGCTTGGAACAGTGGAACACCGGGGAGCTGTTTTTT. Translated: CASSLEQWNTGELFF.

Many counts were recorded for this clonotype. V and J are TRBV20-1 and TRBJ1-1; 7 nucleotides line up with TRBD1. The CDR3 sequence is 14 residues long. V was pared by 2 bases and J by 1 base, with 4 bases of the junction left unmatched. Germline loops: CDR1 DFQATT, CDR2 SNEGSKA (reference sequence). CDR3: CSARRQGRNTEAFF. The CDR3 coding sequence is TGCAGTGCTAGAAGACAGGGAAGGAACACTGAAGCTTTCTTT.

This clonotype was counted at least ten times. The CDR3 DNA sequence: TGTGCCAGCAGCCCGGCGTTAGCGGGGTGGGATGAGCAGTTCTTC. Residues: CASSPALAGWDEQFF. V gene TRBV5-4 combines with J gene TRBJ2-1; 8 bases map to TRBD2. Germline CDR1 reads SGHNT; CDR2 reads YYREEE (reference sequence). V dropped 4 bases and J dropped 8; count of bases not matched to a gene: 11. The CDR3 has 15 residues.

The V and J genes are TRBV5-1 and TRBJ1-1; D is uncertain. The CDR3 is 13 residues long. Trimming cost V 3 bases and J 10 bases, with 16 bases left between them. CDR1 and CDR2 (germline): SGHRS, YFSETQ. CDR3 residues: CASSSTQEYIAFF. DNA of the CDR3: TGCGCCAGCAGCTCCACCCAGGAGTACATAGCTTTCTTT.

This clonotype showed up just a few times. V gene TRBV6-5 combines with J gene TRBJ1-2; D unresolved. CDR1 MNHEY and CDR2 SVGAGI come from the germline V gene. This CDR3 comprises 14 residues. Trimming removed 2 bases from V and 4 bases from J, with 11 bases in between. This chain's CDR3 is CASSYKAFGYGYTF. As DNA, the CDR3 is TGTGCCAGCAGTTACAAGGCGTTCGGCTATGGCTACACCTTC.

The CDR3 spells CASSCHGQGTEAFF. The CDR3 region has the DNA TGTGCCAGCAGCTGTCACGGACAGGGCACTGAAGCTTTCTTT. This rearrangement joins TRBV13 to TRBJ1-1; 8 bases fit TRBD1. The germline V gene encodes CDR1 PRHDT and CDR2 FYEKMQ (reference sequence). The J segment lost 4 bases and the V segment lost 4 bases, leaving 5 bases of the junction unmatched. The CDR3 is made up of 14 amino acids.

There are a few counts of this clonotype. CDR3 DNA: TGTGCCAGCAGTCCCCGTTTCGACGAGCAGTACTTC. Protein sequence: CASSPRFDEQYF. The V call is TRBV12-3 or TRBV12-4, the J call TRBJ2-7; D gene ambiguous. The CDR3 consists of 12 residues. Trimming left V 5 bases short and J 5 bases short, with 10 bases between.

This clonotype was observed a few times. The chain couples TRBV3-1 to TRBJ2-7; TRBD1 aligns across 7 bases. This CDR3 contains 13 residues. V was clipped by 3 bases and J by 2 bases; unmatched bases: 1. CDR1 and CDR2 from the germline V gene are LGHDT and YNNKEL (reference sequence). CDR3 in DNA: TGTGCCAGCAGCCACACAGGGGCCTACGAGCAGTACTTC. This codes for CASSHTGAYEQYF.

CDR3 DNA sequence: TGTGCCACCAGCAGAGGGGGGTACATGGGCACAGATACGCAGTATTTT. It codes for CATSRGGYMGTDTQYF. V and J are TRBV15 and TRBJ2-3; tentatively, D is TRBD1 or TRBD2 (5 bases each). V was shortened by 1 base and J by 1 base, with 12 bases between the two germline ends. CDR3 length equals 16 residues. CDR1 and CDR2 from the germline V gene are LNHNV and YYDKDF (reference sequence).

The CDR3 bases are TGTGCCAGCAGCTTAGGGACTTACCGACGGAACACCGGGGAGCTGTTTTTT. It translates to CASSLGTYRRNTGELFF. V is TRBV7-9 and J is TRBJ2-2; a possible D gene is TRBD2 (5 bases). The CDR3 runs 17 residues. The V gene's germline CDR1 is SEHNR and CDR2 FQNEAQ (reference sequence). V shed 1 base and J shed 1 base, with 13 bases lying between them.

This clonotype was seen many times. The chain carries TRBV3-1 and TRBJ1-5; 8 bases are a match to TRBD1. The germline gives CDR1 LGHDT, CDR2 YNNKEL (reference sequence). The length of the CDR3 is 16 residues. J was trimmed by 7 bases and V by 3 bases; bases with no gene match: 11. In DNA form, the CDR3 reads TGTGCCAGCAGCCAGTCCGACAGGGGCTTTGGACAGCCCCAGCATTTT. Amino acid sequence: CASSQSDRGFGQPQHF.

This rearrangement joins TRBV5-1 to TRBJ2-2; D is unresolved. Trimming removed 0 bases at V and 6 bases at J, with 15 bases between. This CDR3 is built from 16 residues. From germline, CDR1 is SGHRS and CDR2 YFSETQ. CDR3 region: CASSLGDPTGAGELFF. The CDR3 region has the DNA TGCGCCAGCAGCTTGGGAGACCCAACTGGGGCCGGGGAGCTGTTTTTT.

The sample holds a few counts of this clonotype. The chain is built from TRBV2 and TRBJ1-1; 8 bases agree with TRBD1. Per germline, CDR1 SNHLY and CDR2 FYNNEI. This CDR3 contains 12 residues. V shed 6 bases, J shed 4 bases, and the junction held 1 base outside the gene matches. CDR3 amino acids: CASRQGVTEAFF. Written as DNA, the CDR3 is TGTGCCAGCAGACAGGGGGTCACTGAAGCTTTCTTT. Full variable domain (missing parts from reference TRBV2 and TRBJ1-1): EPEVTQTPSHQVTQMGQEVILRCVPISNHLYFYWYRQILGQKVEFLVSFYNNEISEKSEIFDDQFSVERPDGSNFTLKIRSTKLEDSAMYFCASRQGVTEAFFGQGTRLTVV.

This clonotype was detected many times. The chain recombines TRBV12-3 or TRBV12-4 with TRBJ2-3; D not resolved. This CDR3 spans 11 amino acids. V was cut by 7 bases and J by 6 bases, with 8 bases left in between. CDR3 region: CASNTWDTQYF. The CDR3 DNA reads as TGTGCCAGCAACACATGGGATACGCAGTATTTT.

This clonotype was counted only a few times. The chain employs TRBV10-3 and TRBJ2-1; TRBD1 matches 7 bases. Per germline, CDR1 ENHRY and CDR2 SYGVKD. This CDR3 comprises 16 residues. V dropped 2 bases and J dropped 0; count of bases not matched to a gene: 4. The CDR3 region has the DNA TGTGCCATCAGTGAGCGGACAGGTAGCTCCTACAATGAGCAGTTCTTC. Its translation is CAISERTGSSYNEQFF.

In this sample, this clonotype turned up a few times. The rearrangement links TRBV4-1 to TRBJ2-7; TRBD2 matches at 8 bases. Germline V gene sequence: CDR1 MGHRA, CDR2 YSYEKL. The CDR3 totals 16 residues. V gave up 4 bases and J gave up 0 bases; unmatched junction bases: 8. The DNA for the CDR3 is TGCGCCAGCAGCCCCCGCGGGCGGGGGGACTCCTACGAGCAGTACTTC. This gives the protein CASSPRGRGDSYEQYF.

This clonotype was detected only a few times. The V and J genes are TRBV6-5 and TRBJ2-5; either TRBD1 or TRBD2 may supply D (5 bases each). Germline assignment: CDR1 MNHEY and CDR2 SVGAGI. This CDR3 is built from 14 residues. V shed 7 bases and J shed 5 bases, with 17 bases lying between them. CDR3 coding DNA: TGTGCCAGCACCTCATTCGGGGCCGGGGAGACCCAGTACTTC. It translates to CASTSFGAGETQYF.

The chain employs TRBV2 and TRBJ2-1; no definite D call. Per the germline V gene, CDR1 is SNHLY and CDR2 is FYNNEI. The CDR3 is 13 residues long. Trimming took off 7 bases at V and 4 bases at J, with 11 bases between the two ends. The chain's CDR3 is CASTPGYYNEQFF. The CDR3 region has the DNA TGTGCCAGCACTCCTGGTTATTACAATGAGCAGTTCTTC.

This clonotype turned up a few times. This chain uses TRBV15 with TRBJ2-3; 8 bases fit TRBD2. The germline CDR1 and CDR2 sequences are LNHNV and YYDKDF (reference sequence). With V trimmed by 4 bases and J by 2 bases, 5 bases remained unmatched. The CDR3 is made up of 15 amino acids. The DNA for the CDR3 is TGTGCCACCAGCATCGGGACTAGAAACACAGATACGCAGTATTTT. Translating gives CATSIGTRNTDTQYF.

This clonotype was counted many times. The chain employs TRBV5-4 and TRBJ2-5; possible D gene TRBD1, 6 bases. Trimming stripped 4 bases from V and 2 bases from J, with 12 bases between. The length of the CDR3 is 14 residues. CDR1 and CDR2 from the germline V gene are SGHNT and YYREEE (reference sequence). Here the CDR3 reads CASSLAQGQETQYF. CDR3 in DNA: TGTGCCAGCAGCCTTGCACAGGGACAAGAGACCCAGTACTTC. The whole variable domain, remainder taken from reference TRBV5-4 and TRBJ2-5, is ETGVTQSPTHLIKTRGQQVTLRCSSQSGHNTVSWYQQALGQGPQFIFQYYREEENGRGNFPPRFSGLQFPNYSSELNVNALELDDSALYLCASSLAQGQETQYFGPGTRLLVL.